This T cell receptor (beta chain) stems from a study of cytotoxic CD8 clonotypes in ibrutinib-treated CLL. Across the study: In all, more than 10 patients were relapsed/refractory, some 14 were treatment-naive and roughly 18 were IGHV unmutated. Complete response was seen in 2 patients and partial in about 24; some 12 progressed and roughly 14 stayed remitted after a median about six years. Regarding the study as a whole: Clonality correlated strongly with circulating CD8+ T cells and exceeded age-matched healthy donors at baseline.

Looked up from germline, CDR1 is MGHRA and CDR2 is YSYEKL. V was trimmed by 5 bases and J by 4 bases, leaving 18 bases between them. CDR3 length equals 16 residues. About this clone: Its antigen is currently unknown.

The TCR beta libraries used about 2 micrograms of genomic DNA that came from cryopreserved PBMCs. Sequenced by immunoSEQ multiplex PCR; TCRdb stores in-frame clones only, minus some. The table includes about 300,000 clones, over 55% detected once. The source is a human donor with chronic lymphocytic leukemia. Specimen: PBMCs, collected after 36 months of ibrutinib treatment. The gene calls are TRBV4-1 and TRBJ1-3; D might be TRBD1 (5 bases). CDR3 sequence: CASSEGARGKGNTIYF. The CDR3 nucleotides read TGCGCCAGCAGCGAAGGGGCGAGGGGAAAGGGAAACACCATATATTTT.